These 11 T cell receptor beta chains were all obtained from the same sample, sequenced in a study of blood T cell repertoires in COVID-19. Generated by immunoSEQ multiplex PCR, the TCRdb table keeps only in-frame clones and is missing some. The table records around 85,000 clones, around 87% of them present only once. Specimen: peripheral blood. These receptors were taken from an elderly woman with active or convalescent COVID-19.

J is TRBJ1-3 and V is TRBV10-1; the match to TRBD1 covers 8 bases. CDR1 is WNHNN, CDR2 SYGVQD, per germline (reference sequence). The J segment lost 0 bases and the V segment lost 5 bases, leaving 3 bases of the junction unmatched. This CDR3 comprises 15 residues. The CDR3 here is CASSPGTGSGNTIYF. CDR3 bases: TGCGCCAGCAGTCCCGGGACAGGCTCTGGAAACACCATATATTTT.

The gene calls are TRBV7-8 and TRBJ2-7; no firm D call. The germline gives CDR1 SGHVS, CDR2 FQNEAQ. This CDR3 region has 16 residues. The germline V and J ends were trimmed by 0 bases and 7 bases, with 19 bases remaining between them. The CDR3 sequence is CASSLATTAVLREQYF. The CDR3 DNA reads TGTGCCAGCAGCTTAGCGACAACTGCCGTCCTACGAGAGCAGTACTTC.

The gene calls are TRBV28 and TRBJ2-7; tentative D call: TRBD2 (5 bases). From germline, CDR1 is MDHEN and CDR2 SYDVKM. The V gene lost 6 bases and the J gene lost 2 bases, with 11 bases spanning the gap. The CDR3 has 13 amino acids. DNA for the CDR3: TGTGCCAGCAGCCGCCTGGGAGCCTACGAGCAGTACTTC. Amino acids: CASSRLGAYEQYF.

This clone was seen only once. The chain is built from TRBV28 and TRBJ1-6; 8 bases align to TRBD1. This CDR3 comprises 16 residues. J gave up 9 bases and V 6 bases, and 13 bases lay outside the gene matches. CDR1 is MDHEN and CDR2 is SYDVKM in the germline V gene. CDR3 in amino acids: CASSVGQGHSGSPLHF. CDR3 in DNA: TGTGCCAGCAGCGTTGGACAGGGCCATAGTGGTTCACCCCTCCACTTT.

The genes are TRBV27 and TRBJ1-3; D may be TRBD1 (6 bases). Germline CDR1 and CDR2: MNHEY and SMNVEV (reference sequence). V gave up 7 bases and J gave up 7 bases, with 20 bases separating them. This CDR3 spans 15 amino acids. The DNA of the CDR3 is TGTGCCAGCATTTCGCCGGGGACACTCGGTAACACCATATATTTT. Translated, it gives CASISPGTLGNTIYF.

The chain couples TRBV2 to TRBJ2-5; perhaps TRBD1 as D (6 bases). Germline V gene lookup returns CDR1 SNHLY and CDR2 FYNNEI. The CDR3 extends over 12 amino acids. V was clipped by 7 bases and J by 0 bases, with 6 bases between them. CDR3 region: CASTGDQETQYF. The CDR3 DNA reads as TGTGCCAGCACAGGGGACCAAGAGACCCAGTACTTC.

The chain employs TRBV28 and TRBJ1-1; TRBD1 matches at 8 bases. The V and J ends lost 7 bases and 1 base, in that order; junction bases with no gene match: 5. CDR3 length: 14 amino acids. CDR1 is MDHEN, CDR2 SYDVKM, per germline. In nucleotides, the CDR3 is TGTGCCAGCACCCCCACAGGGGGGAACACTGAAGCTTTCTTT. Amino acids: CASTPTGGNTEAFF.

The chain links TRBV6-5 to TRBJ2-7; TRBD2 agrees at 7 bases. Germline lookup yields CDR1 MNHEY and CDR2 SVGAGI. J gave up 2 bases and V 3 bases, and 10 bases lay outside the gene matches. This CDR3 region has 16 residues. Written as DNA, the CDR3 is TGTGCCAGCAGTTATTTTGGCGGGAGTAGCCCCTACGAGCAGTACTTC. It encodes CASSYFGGSSPYEQYF.

The CDR3 DNA sequence: TGCGCCAGCAGCTTGGTTGCCTCCCAGTATGGCTACACCTTC. Its translation is CASSLVASQYGYTF. The chain recombines TRBV5-1 with TRBJ1-2, with no clear D. CDR1 is SGHRS and CDR2 is YFSETQ in the germline V gene. The CDR3 spans 14 residues. The V and J ends lost 0 bases and 5 bases respectively, with 11 bases between them.

The chain combines TRBV29-1 with TRBJ2-1, with TRBD1 matching 9 bases. Germline CDR1 is SQVTM and CDR2 is ANQGSEA. V gave up 7 bases and J gave up 0 bases; unmatched junction bases: 16. This CDR3 has 18 amino acids. CDR3 sequence (DNA): TGCAGCGGCGTACAGGGGGCGAGCCTTGGGGTCTCCTACAATGAGCAGTTCTTC. The encoded protein is CSGVQGASLGVSYNEQFF.

The chain has TRBV18 and TRBJ2-3, with 8 bases lining up with TRBD2. Germline values: CDR1 KGHSH, CDR2 LQKENI. This CDR3 region has 15 residues. V trimming: 2 bases; J trimming: 1 base; junction bases outside the gene matches: 2. The CDR3 is CASSPRREGTDTQYF. The CDR3 DNA is TGTGCCAGCTCACCAAGGCGGGAGGGCACAGATACGCAGTATTTT.